This T cell receptor (beta chain) was documented in a study of blood T cell repertoires in COVID-19. Study-wide context: Specimens from acute and convalescent COVID-19 originated in the United States, Italy and Spain. PBMCs, B-cell-depleted T cells, or T cells provided the cDNA or gDNA that made up the material.

V lost 5 bases to trimming and J lost 0 bases, with 8 bases between them. This CDR3 contains 13 residues. The germline CDR1 and CDR2 sequences are MDHEN and SYDVKM. Authors' analysis steps: By means of reference gene primer amplification, nucleated cell counts were estimated. The method was immunoSEQ multiplex PCR; TCRdb's version includes in-frame clones alone and lacks a portion of them. The V and J calls and clone size are taken from that table; D and trimming were inferred from the DNA. This table has over 200,000 clones, around 88% appearing once. The specimen sequenced was peripheral blood. The chain couples TRBV28 to TRBJ2-7, with a tentative D call TRBD1 (5 bases). The receptor comes from an older man with acute or convalescent COVID-19. For the CDR3, the DNA is TGTGCCAGCAGTCAGCAGGGCTCCTACGAGCAGTACTTC. Translated: CASSQQGSYEQYF.